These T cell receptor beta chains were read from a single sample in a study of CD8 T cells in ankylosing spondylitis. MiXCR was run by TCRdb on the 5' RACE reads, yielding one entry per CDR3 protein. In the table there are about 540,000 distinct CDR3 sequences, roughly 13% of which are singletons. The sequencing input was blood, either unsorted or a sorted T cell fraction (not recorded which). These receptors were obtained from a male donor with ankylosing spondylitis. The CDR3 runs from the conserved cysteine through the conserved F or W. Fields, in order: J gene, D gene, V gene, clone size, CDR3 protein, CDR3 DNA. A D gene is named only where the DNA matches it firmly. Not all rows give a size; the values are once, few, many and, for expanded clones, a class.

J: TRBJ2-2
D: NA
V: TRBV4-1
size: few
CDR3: CASSRTPKSGRSSGELFF
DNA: TGCGCCAGCAGCCGCACCCCTAAGAGCGGACGGAGCTCCGGGGAGCTGTTTTTT

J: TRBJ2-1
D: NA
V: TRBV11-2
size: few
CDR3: CASSLDRDSHEQFF
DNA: TGTGCCAGCAGCTTAGATCGAGACTCTCATGAGCAGTTCTTC

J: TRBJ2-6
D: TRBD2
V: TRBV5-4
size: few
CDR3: CASSSGLAGFLSGANVLTF
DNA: TGTGCCAGCAGCTCGGGACTAGCGGGATTCCTCTCTGGGGCCAACGTCCTGACTTTC

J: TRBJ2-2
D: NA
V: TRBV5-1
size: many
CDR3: CASSPEGTINPGELFF
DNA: TGCGCCAGCAGCCCGGAGGGGACGATTAATCCCGGGGAGCTGTTTTTT

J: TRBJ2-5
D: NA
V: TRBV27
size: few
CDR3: CASSSTIAEETQYF
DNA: TGTGCCAGCAGCTCCACTATAGCGGAAGAGACCCAGTACTTC

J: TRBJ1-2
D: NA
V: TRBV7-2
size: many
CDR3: CASSLGGARANYGYTF
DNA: TGTGCCAGCAGCTTAGGAGGTGCCAGAGCTAACTATGGCTACACCTTC

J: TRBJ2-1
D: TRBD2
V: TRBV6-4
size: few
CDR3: CASSVGTSANNEQFF
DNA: TGTGCCAGCAGTGTCGGGACTAGCGCTAACAATGAGCAGTTCTTC

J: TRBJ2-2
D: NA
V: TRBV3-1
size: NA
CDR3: CASSHRGGELFF
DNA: TGTGCCAGCAGCCATCGGGGCGGGGAGCTGTTTTTT

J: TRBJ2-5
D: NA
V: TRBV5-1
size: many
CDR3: CASSRDYQETQYF
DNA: TGCGCCAGCAGCCGGGACTACCAAGAGACCCAGTACTTC

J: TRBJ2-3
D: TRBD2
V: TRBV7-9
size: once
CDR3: CASTKPGTSTADTQYF
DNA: TGTGCCAGCACCAAACCCGGGACTAGCACAGCAGATACGCAGTATTTT

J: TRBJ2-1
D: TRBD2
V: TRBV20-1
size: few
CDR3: CSAHQRGSYNEQFF
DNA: TGCAGTGCTCACCAGCGGGGCTCCTACAATGAGCAGTTCTTC

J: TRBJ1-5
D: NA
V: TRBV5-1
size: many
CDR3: CASSQNQPQHF
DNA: TGCGCCAGCAGCCAGAATCAGCCCCAGCATTTT

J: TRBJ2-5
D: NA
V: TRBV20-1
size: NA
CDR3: CSARGWGETQYF
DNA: TGCAGTGCTAGAGGGTGGGGAGAGACCCAGTACTTC

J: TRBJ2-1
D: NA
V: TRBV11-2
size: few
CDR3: CASSLGLTSSYNEQFF
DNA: TGTGCCAGCAGCTTAGGACTTACGAGCTCCTACAATGAGCAGTTCTTC

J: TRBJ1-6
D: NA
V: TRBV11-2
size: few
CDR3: CASSSRGVVDSPLHF
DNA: TGTGCCAGCAGCTCCCGGGGGGTTGTGGATTCACCCCTCCACTTT

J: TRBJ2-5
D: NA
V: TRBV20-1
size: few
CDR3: CSATPGQETQYF
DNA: TGCAGTGCTACCCCGGGCCAAGAGACCCAGTACTTC

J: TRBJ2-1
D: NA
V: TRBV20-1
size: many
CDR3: CSARALERNPLYEQFF
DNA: TGCAGTGCCAGGGCCTTGGAGCGGAACCCCCTCTATGAGCAGTTCTTC

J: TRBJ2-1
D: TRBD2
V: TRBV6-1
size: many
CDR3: CASTSGNYNEQFF
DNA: TGTGCCAGCACTAGCGGCAACTACAATGAGCAGTTCTTC

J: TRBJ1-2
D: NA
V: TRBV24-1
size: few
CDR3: CATSDPADTTGNYGYTF
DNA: TGTGCCACCAGTGATCCCGCCGATACAACAGGGAACTATGGCTACACCTTC

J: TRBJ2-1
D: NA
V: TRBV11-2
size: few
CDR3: CASSLPQGSYNEQFF
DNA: TGTGCCAGCAGCTTACCCCAGGGATCCTACAATGAGCAGTTCTTC

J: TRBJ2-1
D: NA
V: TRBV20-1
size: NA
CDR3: CSARSYNEQFF
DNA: TGCAGTGCCCGCTCCTACAATGAGCAGTTCTTC

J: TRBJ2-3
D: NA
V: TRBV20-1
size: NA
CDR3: CSARSPAGAGDTQYF
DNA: TGCAGTGCTAGAAGCCCGGCCGGTGCGGGGGATACGCAGTATTTT

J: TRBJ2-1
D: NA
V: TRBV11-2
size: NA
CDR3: CASSLERSSPPFF
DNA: TGTGCCAGCAGCTTGGAAAGGAGCTCCCCGCCGTTCTTC

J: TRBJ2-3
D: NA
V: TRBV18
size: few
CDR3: CASSPVQAGSTDTQYF
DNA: TGTGCCAGCTCTCCCGTTCAAGCAGGGTCGACAGATACGCAGTATTTT

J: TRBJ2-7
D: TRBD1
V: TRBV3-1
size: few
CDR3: CASSQLLGTGDYEQYF
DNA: TGTGCCAGCAGCCAACTACTAGGGACAGGGGACTACGAGCAGTACTTC

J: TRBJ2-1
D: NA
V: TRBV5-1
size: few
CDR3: CASSFITGGVQVEQFF
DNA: TGCGCCAGCAGCTTTATCACAGGGGGGGTCCAGGTTGAGCAGTTCTTC

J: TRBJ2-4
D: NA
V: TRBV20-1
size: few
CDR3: CSAPSDSEKQYF
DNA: TGCAGTGCTCCCTCCGATAGTGAGAAACAGTACTTC

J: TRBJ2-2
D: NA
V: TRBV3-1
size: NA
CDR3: CASRTEVAGELFF
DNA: TGTGCCAGCCGCACGGAGGTGGCCGGGGAGCTGTTTTTT

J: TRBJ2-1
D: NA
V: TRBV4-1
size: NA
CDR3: CASSQASQGDEQFF
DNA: TGCGCCAGCAGCCAAGCCTCGCAGGGCGATGAGCAGTTCTTC

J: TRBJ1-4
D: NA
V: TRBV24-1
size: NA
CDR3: CATSSYGPNEKLFF
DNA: TGTGCCACCAGTTCGTATGGACCAAATGAAAAACTGTTTTTT

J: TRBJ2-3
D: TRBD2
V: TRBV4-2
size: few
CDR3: CASSQVAGGTSTDTQYF
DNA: TGTGCCAGCAGCCAAGTGGCGGGAGGGACTAGCACAGATACGCAGTATTTT

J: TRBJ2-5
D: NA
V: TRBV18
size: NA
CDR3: CASSPQAVEETQYF
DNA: TGTGCCAGCTCACCACAGGCGGTCGAAGAGACCCAGTACTTC

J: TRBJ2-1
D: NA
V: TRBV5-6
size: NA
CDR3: CASSYNRDWKQFF
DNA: TGTGCCAGCAGCTATAATAGGGACTGGAAGCAGTTCTTC

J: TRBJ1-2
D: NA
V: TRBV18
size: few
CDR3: CASSPTEVYGYTF
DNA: TGTGCCAGCTCACCAACGGAAGTCTATGGCTACACCTTC

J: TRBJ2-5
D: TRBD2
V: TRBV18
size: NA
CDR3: CASFASMGLAEETQYF
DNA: TGTGCCAGCTTCGCATCCATGGGACTAGCGGAAGAGACCCAGTACTTC

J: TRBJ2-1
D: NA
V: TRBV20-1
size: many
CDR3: CSARDYRGNPNEGQFF
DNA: TGCAGTGCTAGAGATTATAGGGGAAACCCCAATGAGGGGCAGTTCTTC

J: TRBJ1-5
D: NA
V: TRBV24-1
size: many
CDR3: CATSETRGQPQHF
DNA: TGTGCCACCAGTGAGACCAGGGGTCAGCCCCAGCATTTT

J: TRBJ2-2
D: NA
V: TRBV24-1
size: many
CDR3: CATSGSEAEDTGELFF
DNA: TGTGCCACCAGTGGGTCCGAGGCAGAAGACACCGGGGAGCTGTTTTTT

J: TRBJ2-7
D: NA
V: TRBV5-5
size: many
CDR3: CASSRTRETYEQYF
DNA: TGTGCCAGCAGCAGAACAAGGGAAACCTACGAGCAGTACTTC

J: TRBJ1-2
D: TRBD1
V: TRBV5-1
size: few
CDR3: CASSWGQGGNYGYTF
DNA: TGCGCCAGCAGCTGGGGACAGGGCGGCAACTATGGCTACACCTTC

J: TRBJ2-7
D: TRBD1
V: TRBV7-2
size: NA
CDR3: CASRRDRGNEQYF
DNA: TGTGCCAGCAGGAGGGACAGGGGGAACGAGCAGTACTTC

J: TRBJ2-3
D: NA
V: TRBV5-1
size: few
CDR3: CASSPPRTDTDTQYF
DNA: TGCGCCAGCAGCCCCCCGAGGACAGACACAGATACGCAGTATTTT

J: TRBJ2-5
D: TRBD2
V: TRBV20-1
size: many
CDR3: CSARLAGVFQETQYF
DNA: TGCAGTGCTAGACTAGCGGGAGTATTCCAAGAGACCCAGTACTTC

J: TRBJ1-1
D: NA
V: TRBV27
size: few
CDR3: CASRHHTANTEAFF
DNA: TGTGCCAGCAGGCATCATACGGCAAACACTGAAGCTTTCTTT

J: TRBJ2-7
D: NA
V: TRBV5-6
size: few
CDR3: CASSLVAASYEQYF
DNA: TGTGCCAGCAGCTTGGTTGCAGCCTCCTACGAGCAGTACTTC

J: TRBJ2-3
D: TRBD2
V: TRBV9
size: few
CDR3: CASSTGLAGSTDTQYF
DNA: TGTGCCAGCAGCACGGGACTAGCGGGCAGCACAGATACGCAGTATTTT

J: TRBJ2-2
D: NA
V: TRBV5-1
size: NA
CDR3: CASSPLAEIGTGELFF
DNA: TGCGCCAGCAGCCCCCTGGCGGAGATAGGGACCGGGGAGCTGTTTTTT

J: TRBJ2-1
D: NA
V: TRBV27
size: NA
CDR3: CASSLSPLEQFF
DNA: TGTGCCAGCAGTTTATCGCCCTTGGAGCAGTTCTTC

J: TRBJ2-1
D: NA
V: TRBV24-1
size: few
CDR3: CATSEGFIDEQFF
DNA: TGTGCCACCAGTGAGGGTTTTATTGATGAGCAGTTCTTC

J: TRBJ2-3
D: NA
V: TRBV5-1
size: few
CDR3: CASSSGIEGADTQYF
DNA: TGCGCCAGCAGCTCGGGGATAGAAGGGGCAGATACGCAGTATTTT

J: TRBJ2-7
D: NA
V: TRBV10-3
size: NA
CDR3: CAISELYEQYF
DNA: TGTGCCATCAGTGAGTTATACGAGCAGTACTTC

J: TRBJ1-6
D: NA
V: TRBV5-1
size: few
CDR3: CASSPAPGSPLHF
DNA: TGCGCCAGCAGCCCGGCCCCTGGATCACCCCTCCACTTT

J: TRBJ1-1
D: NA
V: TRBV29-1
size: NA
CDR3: CSVRDRGSVNTEAFF
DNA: TGCAGCGTTCGGGACCGAGGTTCGGTGAACACTGAAGCTTTCTTT

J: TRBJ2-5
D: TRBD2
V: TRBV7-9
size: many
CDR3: CASSSARGRAGETQYF
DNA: TGTGCCAGCAGCTCTGCTCGCGGGAGGGCAGGGGAGACCCAGTACTTC

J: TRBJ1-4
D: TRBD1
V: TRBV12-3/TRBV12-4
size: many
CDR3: CASSLDRGHEKLFF
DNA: TGTGCCAGCAGTTTGGACAGGGGGCATGAAAAACTGTTTTTT

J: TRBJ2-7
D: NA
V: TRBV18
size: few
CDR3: CASSPPSEGYSYEQYF
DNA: TGTGCCAGCTCACCACCGTCCGAAGGTTACTCCTACGAGCAGTACTTC

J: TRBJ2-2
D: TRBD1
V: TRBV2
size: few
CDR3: CASRTQGAVFGELFF
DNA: TGTGCCAGCAGAACACAGGGGGCGGTCTTCGGGGAGCTGTTTTTT

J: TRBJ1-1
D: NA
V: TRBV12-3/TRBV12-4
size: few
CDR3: CANRQAMNTEAFF
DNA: TGTGCCAACCGACAGGCGATGAACACTGAAGCTTTCTTT

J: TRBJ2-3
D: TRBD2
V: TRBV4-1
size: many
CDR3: CASSGLAGVVSDTQYF
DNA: TGCGCCAGCAGCGGTCTAGCGGGAGTCGTCTCAGATACGCAGTATTTT